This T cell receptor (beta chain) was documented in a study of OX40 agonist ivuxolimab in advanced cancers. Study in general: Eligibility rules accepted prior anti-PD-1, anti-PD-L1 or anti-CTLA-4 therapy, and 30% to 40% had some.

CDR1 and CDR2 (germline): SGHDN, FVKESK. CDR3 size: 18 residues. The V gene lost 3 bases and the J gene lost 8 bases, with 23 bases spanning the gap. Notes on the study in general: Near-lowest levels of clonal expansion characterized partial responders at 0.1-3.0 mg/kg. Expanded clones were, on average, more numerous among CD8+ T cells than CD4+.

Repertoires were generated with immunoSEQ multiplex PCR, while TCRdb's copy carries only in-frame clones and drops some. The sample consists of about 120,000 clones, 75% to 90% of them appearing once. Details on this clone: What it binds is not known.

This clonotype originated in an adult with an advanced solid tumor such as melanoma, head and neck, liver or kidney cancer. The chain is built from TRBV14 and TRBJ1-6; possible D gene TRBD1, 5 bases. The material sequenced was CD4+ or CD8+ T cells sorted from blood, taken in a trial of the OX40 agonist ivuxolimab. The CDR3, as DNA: TGTGCCAGCAGCCATTTCCGGGCGCTCGGGGCGAAAGATTCACCCCTCCACTTT. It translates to CASSHFRALGAKDSPLHF.